A single sample gave rise to the 9 T cell receptor beta chains below, sequenced in a study of CD4 and CD8 cells across lung adenocarcinoma regions. MiXCR, run by TCRdb on the PCR reads, gives a single entry per CDR3 protein. The data contain more than 9,500 distinct CDR3 sequences, approximately 50% of them singletons. The sample comprised CD8+ T cells from the margin of a lung tumor. The receptor set was obtained from a female donor with lung adenocarcinoma. The CD4 and CD8 labels of this study may be unreliable.

Points on this clonotype: An end of the junction differs from the germline gene, which may be a read error. The chain links TRBV10-1 to TRBJ2-5, with D perhaps matching TRBD2 (5 bases). CDR1 and CDR2 from the germline V gene are WNHNN and SYGVQD (reference sequence). The CDR3 has 14 amino acids. CDR3 in amino acids: CASSESTLGETQYF. The CDR3 region has the DNA TGCGCCAGCAGTGAGTCGACTCTGGGAGAGACGCAGTACTTC.

As regards this clonotype: This may come from a read error, since a much larger clone is one base off. J is TRBJ2-1 and V is TRBV7-2; no firm D call. The CDR3 is 12 amino acids. Germline V gene sequence: CDR1 SGHTA, CDR2 FQGNSA. V lost 0 bases, J lost 13 bases, and 10 bases lay in between. CDR3 nucleotide sequence: TGTGCCAGCAGCTTAGCCAAGACGGCCCAGTTCTTC. Residues: CASSLAKTAQFF. Supplemented by reference TRBV7-2 and TRBJ2-1, the full variable domain reads GAGVSQSPSNKVTEKGKDVELRCDPISGHTALYWYRQSLGQGLEFLIYFQGNSAPDKSGLPSDRFSAERTGGSVSTLTIQRTQQEDSAVYLCASSLAKTAQFFGPGTRLTVL.

The V call is TRBV11-2, the J call TRBJ2-5; D is possibly TRBD2 (6 bases). CDR3 size: 15 residues. V dropped 1 base and J dropped 2 bases, with 11 bases sitting between them. Per germline, CDR1 SGHAT and CDR2 FQNNGV. CDR3 coding DNA: TGTGCCAGCAGCTTAGGTGCGGGGCCACAAGAGACCCAGTACTTC. Translation gives CASSLGAGPQETQYF.

This chain links TRBV6-1 with TRBJ2-5; 8 bases fit TRBD1. TRBJ2-7 explains the end of the DNA better; the J call may be wrong. Germline V CDR1 and CDR2: MNHNS, SASEGT. CDR3 length equals 13 residues. This CDR3 reads CASIGQGAYEQYF. In DNA, the CDR3 is TGTGCCAGCATTGGACAGGGAGCCTACGAGCAGTACTTC.

The J gene is TRBJ1-6, the V gene TRBV14; possible D gene TRBD1, 5 bases. The ends were cut back, 4 bases at V and 0 bases at J, with 13 bases in the middle. The germline V gene encodes CDR1 SGHDN and CDR2 FVKESK. The CDR3 covers 17 residues. CDR3 loop: CASSRSYRSSYNSPLHF. The CDR3 bases are TGTGCCAGCAGCCGGTCCTACAGGAGCTCCTATAATTCACCCCTCCACTTT.

The chain links TRBV6-5 to TRBJ1-2, with no clear D. The CDR3 length is 15 residues. V gave up 4 bases and J gave up 8 bases, with 20 bases separating them. Germline V lookup: CDR1 MNHEY, CDR2 SVGAGI. In DNA, the CDR3 is TGTGCCAGCAGTTTAAAGGGAGGGAGACTTCACGGCTACACCTTC. Translated, it gives CASSLKGGRLHGYTF.

This chain connects TRBV30 to TRBJ1-1, with a possible D match to TRBD1 (6 bases). The CDR3 contains 9 residues. Germline CDR1 reads GTSNPN; CDR2 reads SVGIG (reference sequence). The germline V and J ends were trimmed by 7 bases and 11 bases, with 11 bases remaining between them. The CDR3 sequence: CASQGGAFF. The CDR3 region has the DNA TGTGCCTCACAGGGCGGGGCTTTCTTT.

This clonotype was counted once. V is TRBV27 and J is TRBJ1-2, with D maybe TRBD1 (5 bases). Germline V CDR1 and CDR2: MNHEY, SMNVEV (reference sequence). The germline V and J ends were trimmed by 4 bases and 0 bases, with 15 bases remaining between them. This CDR3 contains 16 residues. The CDR3 reads CASSWGSRASNYGYTF. DNA for the CDR3: TGTGCCAGCAGTTGGGGTAGCAGGGCTTCTAACTATGGCTACACCTTC.

The genes are TRBV10-2 and TRBJ2-3; 7 nucleotides match TRBD2. The CDR3 is 15 amino acids. Germline assignment: CDR1 WSHSY and CDR2 SAAADI. Trimming cost V 11 bases and J 4 bases; bases outside gene matches: 15. The CDR3 protein is CAGRDGGGNPDTQYF. CDR3 nucleotide sequence: TGCGCCGGGAGAGATGGGGGGGGGAACCCAGATACGCAGTATTTT.